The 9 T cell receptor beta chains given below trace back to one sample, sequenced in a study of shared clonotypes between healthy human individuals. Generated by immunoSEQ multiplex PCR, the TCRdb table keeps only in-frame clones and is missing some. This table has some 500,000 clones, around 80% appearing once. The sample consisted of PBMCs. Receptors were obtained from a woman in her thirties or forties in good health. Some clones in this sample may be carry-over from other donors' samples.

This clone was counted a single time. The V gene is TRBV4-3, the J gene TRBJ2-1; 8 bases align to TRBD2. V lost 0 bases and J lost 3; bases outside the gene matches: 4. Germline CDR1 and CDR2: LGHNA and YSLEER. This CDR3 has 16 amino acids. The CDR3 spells CASSQDQGLGYNEQFF. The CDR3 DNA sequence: TGCGCCAGCAGCCAAGATCAGGGACTAGGCTACAATGAGCAGTTCTTC.

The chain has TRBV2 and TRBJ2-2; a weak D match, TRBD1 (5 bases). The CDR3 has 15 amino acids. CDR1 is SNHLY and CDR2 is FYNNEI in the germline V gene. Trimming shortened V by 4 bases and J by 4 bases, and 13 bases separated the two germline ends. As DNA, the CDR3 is TGTGCCAGCAGTGGACAGAGGACGAGCACCGGGGAGCTGTTTTTT. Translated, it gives CASSGQRTSTGELFF.

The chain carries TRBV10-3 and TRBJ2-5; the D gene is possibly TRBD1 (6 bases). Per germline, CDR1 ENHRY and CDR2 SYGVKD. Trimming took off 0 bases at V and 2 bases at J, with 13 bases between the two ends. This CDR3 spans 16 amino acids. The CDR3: CAISESEQGGQETQYF. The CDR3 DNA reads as TGTGCCATCAGTGAGTCGGAACAGGGTGGTCAAGAGACCCAGTACTTC.

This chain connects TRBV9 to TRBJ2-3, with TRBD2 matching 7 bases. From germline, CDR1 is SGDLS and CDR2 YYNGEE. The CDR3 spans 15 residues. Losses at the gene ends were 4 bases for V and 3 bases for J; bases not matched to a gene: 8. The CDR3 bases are TGTGCCAGCAGCCAATCTAGCGGCCGAACAGATACGCAGTATTTT. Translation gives CASSQSSGRTDTQYF. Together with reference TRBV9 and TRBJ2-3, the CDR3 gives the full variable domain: DSGVTQTPKHLITATGQRVTLRCSPRSGDLSVYWYQQSLDQGLQFLIQYYNGEERAKGNILERFSAQQFPDLHSELNLSSLELGDSALYFCASSQSSGRTDTQYFGPGTRLTVL.

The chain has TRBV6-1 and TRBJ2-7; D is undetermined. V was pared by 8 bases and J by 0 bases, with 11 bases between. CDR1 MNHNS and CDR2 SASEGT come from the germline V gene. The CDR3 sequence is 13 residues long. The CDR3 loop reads CASGLAPSYEQYF. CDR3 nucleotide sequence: TGTGCCAGCGGGCTGGCCCCCTCCTACGAGCAGTACTTC.

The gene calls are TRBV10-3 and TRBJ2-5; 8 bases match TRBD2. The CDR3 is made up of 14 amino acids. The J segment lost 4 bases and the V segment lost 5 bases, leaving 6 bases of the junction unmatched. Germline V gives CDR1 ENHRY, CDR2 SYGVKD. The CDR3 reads CAISRAGAGETQYF. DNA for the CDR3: TGTGCCATCAGTAGAGCGGGAGCGGGAGAGACCCAGTACTTC.

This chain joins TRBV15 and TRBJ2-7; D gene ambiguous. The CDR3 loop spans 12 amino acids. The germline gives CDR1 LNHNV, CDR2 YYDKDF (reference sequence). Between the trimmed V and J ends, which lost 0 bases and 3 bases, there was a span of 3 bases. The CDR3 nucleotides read TGTGCCACCAGCAGAGATAACTACGAGCAGTACTTC. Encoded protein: CATSRDNYEQYF.

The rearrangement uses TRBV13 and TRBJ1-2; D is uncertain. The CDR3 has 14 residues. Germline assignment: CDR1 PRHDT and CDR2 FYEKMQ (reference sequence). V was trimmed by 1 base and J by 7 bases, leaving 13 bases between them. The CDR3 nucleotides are TGTGCCAGCAGCTTAGCTCAGGCCTGGGGTGGCTACACCTTC. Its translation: CASSLAQAWGGYTF.

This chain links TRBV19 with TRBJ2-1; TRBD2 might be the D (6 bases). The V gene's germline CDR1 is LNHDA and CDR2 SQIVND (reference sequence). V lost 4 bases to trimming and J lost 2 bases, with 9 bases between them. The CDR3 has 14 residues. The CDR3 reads CASSKGGTYNEQFF. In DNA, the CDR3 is TGTGCCAGTAGTAAGGGCGGGACCTACAATGAGCAGTTCTTC.